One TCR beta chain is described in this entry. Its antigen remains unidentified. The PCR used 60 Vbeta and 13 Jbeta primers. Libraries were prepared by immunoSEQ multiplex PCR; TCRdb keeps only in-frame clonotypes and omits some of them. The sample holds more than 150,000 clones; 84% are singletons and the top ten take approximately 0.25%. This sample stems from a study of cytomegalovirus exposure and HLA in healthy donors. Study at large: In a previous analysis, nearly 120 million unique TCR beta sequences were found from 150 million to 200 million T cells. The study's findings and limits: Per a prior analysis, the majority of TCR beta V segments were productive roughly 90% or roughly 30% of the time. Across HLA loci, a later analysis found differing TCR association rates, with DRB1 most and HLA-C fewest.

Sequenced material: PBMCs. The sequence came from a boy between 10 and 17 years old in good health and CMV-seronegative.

The CDR3 here is CACDRGPGELFF. The CDR3, as DNA: TGTGCCTGCGACAGGGGCCCCGGGGAGCTGTTTTTT. The chain recombines TRBV30 with TRBJ2-2; the match to TRBD1 covers 8 bases. V shed 6 bases and J 6 bases; nucleotides not matched to a gene: 3. The length of the CDR3 is 12 residues. In germline, CDR1 is GTSNPN, CDR2 SVGIG (reference sequence).